This is a list of T cell receptor beta chains from one sample in a study of blood T cell repertoires in COVID-19. Only in-frame clones appear in the TCRdb table, and some are missing; sequencing was by immunoSEQ multiplex PCR. Of roughly 230,000 clones detected, about 80% appear once; the ten largest clones hold about 7.4%. The sample taken for sequencing was peripheral blood. All receptors derive from a woman between 50 and 59 years old with acute or convalescent COVID-19. Both conserved end residues are part of each CDR3. D genes are given only for firm matches. A clone size is listed for some rows: how often the clone was seen (once, few, many), or a class if it is expanded.

clone_size j_call v_call d_call cdr3_nt cdr3_aa
once TRBJ1-1 TRBV4-1 TRBD1 TGCGCCAGCAGCCGAGACAGGGGCACTGAAGCTTTCTTT CASSRDRGTEAFF
- TRBJ1-4 TRBV7-9 - TGTGCCGGAACGGACTCAACTAATGAAAAACTGTTTTTT CAGTDSTNEKLFF
medium-sized TRBJ2-3 TRBV27 - TGTGCCAGCAGTTTTAGGGGCCCCACAGATACGCAGTATTTT CASSFRGPTDTQYF
- TRBJ2-5 TRBV5-1 - TGCGCCAGCAGCTTTACAGGGACGGGGACCCAGTACTTC CASSFTGTGTQYF
few TRBJ1-1 TRBV27 - TGTGCCAGCAGTTTAAGGGCGGGGGCGACTGATGAAGCTTTCTTT CASSLRAGATDEAFF
- TRBJ1-2 TRBV19 - TGTGCCAGTAGTCCTCGGACAGTCTCTGGCTACACCTTC CASSPRTVSGYTF
- TRBJ2-5 TRBV15 TRBD2 TGTGCCACCAGCAGAGATCTAGCGGGGTATGAGACCCAGTACTTC CATSRDLAGYETQYF
- TRBJ1-1 TRBV5-6 TRBD1 TGTGCCAGCAGCTTGGATTCCGGACAGGGGTGGAACACTGAAGCTTTCTTT CASSLDSGQGWNTEAFF
- TRBJ2-7 TRBV5-8 TRBD2 TGTGCCAGCAGCTTCGGACGGGGGGGCCGGCAGGGGCAGTACTTC CASSFGRGGRQGQYF
- TRBJ1-6 TRBV30 - TGTGCCTGGAGTCTTACAAGGGGTGATTCACCCCTCCACTTT CAWSLTRGDSPLHF
- TRBJ1-4 TRBV7-6 TRBD1 TGTGCCAGCAGCCGACCTCGGGACAGGGATGCAACTAATGAAAAACTGTTTTTT CASSRPRDRDATNEKLFF
- TRBJ2-2 TRBV19 TRBD1 TGTGCCAGTGTCCGACAGGGGGGAATAGCCGGGGAGCTGTTTTTT CASVRQGGIAGELFF
- TRBJ2-7 TRBV6-5 - TGTGCCAGCAGTTACTCTGGACAGCCTGACTACGAGCAGTACTTC CASSYSGQPDYEQYF
- TRBJ2-3 TRBV28 TRBD1 TGTGCCAGCGGGACAGGGGCGAAAGATACGCAGTATTTT CASGTGAKDTQYF
- TRBJ1-5 TRBV4-3 - TGCGCCAGCAGCCAAGATGTAGGAGGGGCGCAGCCCCAGCATTTT CASSQDVGGAQPQHF
- TRBJ2-1 TRBV7-6 TRBD1 TGTGCCAGCAGCTTAGGGACAGGGGCCTATGAGCAGTTCTTC CASSLGTGAYEQFF
- TRBJ2-2 TRBV27 - TGTGCCAGCAGTTCCTTATACACCGGGGAGCTGTTTTTT CASSSLYTGELFF
- TRBJ1-1 TRBV19 TRBD1 TGTGCCAGTAGTCCCCCGACAGGGATGGGCACTGAAGCTTTCTTT CASSPPTGMGTEAFF
- TRBJ1-2 TRBV6-5 TRBD1 TGTGCCAGCAGTCTGGACAGGTTGGCTAACTATGGCTACACCTTC CASSLDRLANYGYTF
- TRBJ2-2 TRBV4-3 - TGCGCCAGCAGCCTAAGAAGCCGAAACACCGGGGAGCTGTTTTTT CASSLRSRNTGELFF
- TRBJ1-2 TRBV28 - TGTGCCAGCAGTTTGGGTTATTGGGCGTACTATGGCTACACCTTC CASSLGYWAYYGYTF
- TRBJ2-7 TRBV11-2 TRBD1 TGTGCCAGCAGCTCCGCTGGGGACAGGGGAGACGAGCAGTACTTC CASSSAGDRGDEQYF
- TRBJ2-1 TRBV5-1 TRBD2 TGCGCCAGCAGCGCGGGACTAGCGGGAGGGGATGAGCAGTTCTTC CASSAGLAGGDEQFF
- TRBJ2-1 TRBV2 - TGTGCCAGCAGACGGACAGCGGGGCACAATGAGCAGTTCTTC CASRRTAGHNEQFF
few TRBJ2-1 TRBV20-1 - TGCAGTGCTGATGATTGGCATGAGCAGTTCTTC CSADDWHEQFF
- TRBJ1-2 TRBV18 TRBD1 TGTGCCAGCTCACTCACACCGGGACAGGGGAGCGGCTACACCTTC CASSLTPGQGSGYTF
- TRBJ1-3 TRBV5-6 TRBD1 TGTGCCAGCAGCTTAAGGACAGGGGGGACGAAGGGCTCTGGAAACACCATATATTTT CASSLRTGGTKGSGNTIYF
- TRBJ2-5 TRBV2 TRBD2 TGTGCCAGCAGTGACAGCGGGAGCGGTTTTGAGACCCAGTACTTC CASSDSGSGFETQYF
- TRBJ2-2 TRBV9 TRBD2 TGTGCCAGCAGCCGGACTAGCGGGACGAACCTCGGGGAGCTGTTTTTT CASSRTSGTNLGELFF
few TRBJ1-2 TRBV6-6 - TGTGCCAGCAGTCCGCCCGCGGGTCGCAACTATGGCTACACCTTC CASSPPAGRNYGYTF
- TRBJ2-5 TRBV6-1 TRBD2 TGTGCCAGCAGTGGGACTAGCGGGGGCGGGAGGCAGACCCAGTACTTC CASSGTSGGGRQTQYF
- TRBJ2-7 TRBV28 - TGTGCCAGCAGTGGTTCGGTCTACGAGCAGTACTTC CASSGSVYEQYF
- TRBJ1-4 TRBV4-1 - TGCGCCAGCAGCCCTCGACAGGCTAATGAAAAACTGTTTTTT CASSPRQANEKLFF
once TRBJ1-3 TRBV6-5 - TGTGCCAGCAGTTACTCTCTCGCAGGGGCTGGAAACACCATATATTTT CASSYSLAGAGNTIYF
- TRBJ1-4 TRBV19 TRBD1 TGTGCCAGTAGCCAAGGACAGGCCGGTAATGAAAAACTGTTTTTT CASSQGQAGNEKLFF
- TRBJ1-3 TRBV5-4 - TGTGCCAGCAGACCTTACCCAGGATCTGGAAACACCATATATTTT CASRPYPGSGNTIYF
- TRBJ2-2 TRBV9 - TGTGCCAGCAGCGGACAGCCGAACATGATCGGGGAGCTGTTTTTT CASSGQPNMIGELFF
few TRBJ1-1 TRBV27 TRBD1 TGTGCCAGCACAAACACAGGGGTTACTGAAGCTTTCTTT CASTNTGVTEAFF
- TRBJ2-1 TRBV19 - TGTGCCAGTAGTAGGGAGCGGGACAATGAGCAGTTCTTC CASSRERDNEQFF
- TRBJ1-2 TRBV28 - TGTGCCAGCAGGACCACAGGGCGGTCTAACTATGGCTACACCTTC CASRTTGRSNYGYTF
- TRBJ2-1 TRBV6-5 TRBD2 TGTGCCAGCAGGGTCTTAGCGGGAGGGTTGGTTGAGCAGTTCTTC CASRVLAGGLVEQFF
- TRBJ2-1 TRBV6-5 TRBD2 TGTGCCAGCAGTAAGAGCGGGGGGTCTGGAGTGCAGTTCTTC CASSKSGGSGVQFF
- TRBJ2-7 TRBV7-2 - TGTGCCAGCAGCCGCGAGTCTGGAGGGGACTACGAGCAGTACTTC CASSRESGGDYEQYF
- TRBJ2-5 TRBV3-1/TRBV3-2 - TGTGCCAGCAGCCCGATTTTCGGGGTTGGGGGGGAGACCCAGTACTTC CASSPIFGVGGETQYF
- TRBJ1-2 TRBV6-5 - TGTGCCAGCGCTCGCTACGGGGGGGACCTAGGTGGCTACACCTTC CASARYGGDLGGYTF
- TRBJ2-5 TRBV24-1 - TGTGCCACCAGTGGTAGGTACTCACAGGGACCTCTTGAGACCCAGTACTTC CATSGRYSQGPLETQYF
few TRBJ1-5 TRBV24-1 - TGTGCCACCAGCAGTTATAGCAATCAGCCCCAGCATTTT CATSSYSNQPQHF
few TRBJ1-1 TRBV30 - TGTGCCTGGAGGAAGACAGTTTACGTTGAAGCTTTCTTT CAWRKTVYVEAFF
- TRBJ2-1 TRBV19 TRBD1 TGTGCCAGTAGCCTTTGGACAGGCGAGGGGTTACATGAGCAGTTCTTC CASSLWTGEGLHEQFF
- TRBJ1-5 TRBV5-6 - TGTGCCAGCAGCCTGACCCAGGGTTACAATCAGCCCCAGCATTTT CASSLTQGYNQPQHF
- TRBJ1-6 TRBV7-9 TRBD1 TGTGCCAGCACTGACCTGGACAGGGGCTACTATTCACCCCTCCACTTT CASTDLDRGYYSPLHF
- TRBJ1-4 TRBV4-1 - TGCGCCAGCAGCCAAGGGTGGTGGACAGTCCCCGAAAAACTGTTTTTT CASSQGWWTVPEKLFF
- TRBJ2-1 TRBV24-1 - TGTGCCACCAGTGATTTTGGGCGGGCAAAGGACAATGAGCAGTTCTTC CATSDFGRAKDNEQFF
- TRBJ1-1 TRBV19 - TGTGCCAGTAGTATTAAGGACAGCCGGAACACTGAAGCTTTCTTT CASSIKDSRNTEAFF
- TRBJ1-1 TRBV28 - TGTGCCAGCAGCCCATCGGGACTTACCTCCACTGAAGCTTTCTTT CASSPSGLTSTEAFF